This T cell receptor beta chain is drawn from a study of regulatory T cells in long-lasting Graves disease. Study-wide context: Those with persistent Graves' disease had received antithyroid drugs for over 5 years with positive TSH receptor antibodies.

Findings and caveats of the study: Only peripheral blood was studied, not thyroid tissue. The study found lower TCR diversity in persistent Graves' patients than in newly diagnosed ones.

This clonotype has just a few counts. Antigen: not known. The CDR3 loop spans 17 amino acids. The germline V gene has CDR1 MDHEN and CDR2 SYDVKM. Trimming removed 5 bases from V and 0 bases from J, with 17 bases in between. The time point was: persistent/refractory GD, antithyroid drugs over 5 years with positive TRAb. PBMCs provided the RNA from which the TCR library was made. For TCR beta, libraries came from iRepertoire HTBI primers and Arm-PCR of CDR3 regions. TCRdb called the multiplex PCR reads again in MiXCR, with one record for every CDR3 protein. The data hold about 450,000 distinct CDR3 sequences, with less than 25% observed a single time.

The chain joins TRBV28 to TRBJ1-5; D call uncertain. The clonotype originates from a female donor with Graves disease. Sequenced material: peripheral blood mononuclear cells (PBMCs), taken when the disease was refractory, from a patient treated with antithyroid drugs. For the CDR3, the DNA is TGTGCCAGCAGTCCGCTTGGCGTTGCCCATAGCAATCAGCCCCAGCATTTT. Residues: CASSPLGVAHSNQPQHF.